This record looks at one T cell receptor (beta chain) sequence and its context. This clone has just a few counts. This receptor's antigen is unknown. No per-base quality is available; no much larger clone lies one base away. These data belong to a study of cytomegalovirus exposure and HLA in healthy donors (dated by TCRdb to 2016 to 2017). Study-wide context: In an earlier analysis of 450 to 750 of the donors, approximately 260 Gb of sequence data and approximately 120 million unique TCR beta sequences from roughly 200 million T cells were reported. Approximately 310 gigabases of sequencing data and tens of millions of unique TCR sequences made up an early release that covered 640 HLA-typed donors. Among the roughly 400 genotyped donors, 81% belonged to the genetic ancestry cluster associated with self-reported Caucasian donors. The study aimed to test whether cataloging public T cell receptors could reveal signatures of past pathogen exposure. The T cell repertoires of around 670 subjects were profiled by immunosequencing and related to cytomegalovirus serostatus. A separate validation cohort of approximately 120 different subjects was used in addition to the 666-subject first cohort. To predict cytomegalovirus infection status, the study brought together high-throughput TCR immunosequencing, statistical association of individual TCRs with disease status, and machine learning. A later analysis re-analyzed previously published TCR beta repertoires from 666 donors and added high-resolution HLA genotyping to study TCR occurrence patterns. The later analysis used no new phenotypic data to find candidate immune exposures, relying instead on TCR beta sequences and their occurrence across donors. In an earlier analysis of 500 to 650 of the donors, high-throughput TCR beta sequencing was used to judge whether each TCR beta V gene segment behaved as functional or pseudogenic. Donor age, sex, ethnicity and CMV serostatus were compiled alongside the repertoire data. In a later genetic analysis, genome-wide SNP genotypes for about 55% of the roughly 700 donors were used, and that subset was treated as a discovery cohort. Every repertoire in the discovery cohort had been generated on one and the same sequencing platform. Both class I and class II loci were covered by HLA typing, at four-digit resolution. Typing coverage varied by locus: about 629-630 donors for A, B, C, DRB1 and DQB1; approximately 520 for DQA1; about 590 for DPA1; around 450 for DPB1. Because of strong linkage in the cohort, roughly five DR-DQ haplotypes were treated as single units for association and clustering. On average, 235,054 unique TCR beta nucleotide sequences were sequenced per donor among fewer than 500 genotyped donors of the cohort, with about 17% of those sequences being non-productive.

The cohort consisted of approximately 690 healthy bone marrow donors. At the time of sampling, every cohort member was nominally healthy, though immune exposures that went unrecorded were likely present. The donor tested CMV seronegative and was one of the 352 seronegative cohort members. Every donor gave a peripheral blood sample, and the peripheral blood mononuclear cells from that sample were used for TCR beta sequencing. Genomic DNA was extracted from the blood cell samples with the Qiagen DNeasy Blood Extraction Kit. General study outcomes and caveats: A later analysis found that HLA-associated TCR beta chains were more clonally expanded and had lower generation probabilities than equally common non-associated chains. Specific HLA alleles were associated with 18,000 or so TCR beta sequences at a false discovery rate of 0.05 in a later analysis. In vitro tests confirmed that three of the cytomegalovirus-associated TCR beta chains recognize cytomegalovirus antigens. Linkage disequilibrium might explain the correlated functional status among segregating V segments, but an unknown experimental factor could not be excluded. A later genetic analysis associated a missense DCLRE1C variant with V-gene and J-gene trimming of TCR beta chains, and an independent cohort replicated the association. A further reported finding was that TCR beta sequences accurately predicted the HLA-A and HLA-B alleles for most subjects in the first cohort. In the study, around 150 TCR beta chains were listed as associated with cytomegalovirus. Several of the top co-occurrence clusters appeared to be linked to parvovirus B19, influenza, CMV and Epstein-Barr virus, according to a later analysis. In an earlier analysis of around 600 of the donors, most TCR beta V segments were observed in productive rearrangements about 87% or about 30% of the time, broadly matching IMGT annotations. Only TCR beta chains were sequenced in this cohort, and the absence of alpha or paired-chain data limited detectable features. The classifier was reported to diagnose cytomegalovirus status with high specificity and sensitivity in both the original and validation cohorts. In a later analysis, most CMV-associated TCR beta chains were found to appear HLA-restricted, with HLA associations seemingly driven largely by CMV exposure. A group of highly shared sequence variants was considered likely to be a technical artifact of the sequencing pipeline. Because HLA typing was unavailable for some donors at each locus, only the typed subset was used in association tests. The presence/absence analyses assumed that sequencing depth was roughly uniform across donors, and that assumption may not be true. A later genetic analysis reported fewer N-insertions in productive TCRs among donors in an Asian-associated ancestry cluster than the approximately 670-donor mean. Because counts were too low, about 18 rarely observed V segments, including chromosome 9 orphons, were left out of the earlier analysis of approximately 500 of the donors. The authors suggested that the approach could potentially be extended to other disease states and immunological phenotypes. According to a later analysis, TCR association rates differed among HLA loci, with DRB1 alleles showing the most associated TCRs and HLA-C alleles showing the fewest. While some public TCRs were present in many individuals, most TCR sequences turned up only very rarely across donors. CMV serostatus was the only immune exposure information available for the cohort. When HLA alleles, especially DR and DQ, strongly co-occurred, TCR associations were difficult to assign to individual alleles.

Receptor amplification or capture employed the immunoSEQ multiplex PCR assay. The multiplex PCR relied on a mix of 60 forward primers for TCR Vbeta segments and 13 reverse primers for TCR Jbeta segments. The CDR3 region of rearranged TCR beta genes was amplified from genomic DNA by a multiplex PCR assay. The Illumina HiSeq System was used to sequence the amplified TCR beta libraries as 87-base-pair reads. The published analysis was carried out like this. A later analysis tallied 80 million to 95 million unique TCR beta chains across the 666 repertoires, and around 9.9 million of those chains were shared by two or more donors. To remove PCR and sequencing errors, raw reads were error-corrected and collapsed into unique sequences using a nearest-neighbor algorithm that merged closely related sequences. To assign V, D and J gene segments, CDR3 sequences were aligned to IMGT reference sequences. For a sequence to be retained, a match of at least six nucleotides was required to both a V gene segment and a J gene segment. Rearrangements were called productive when the CDR3 lacked stop codons and stayed in frame with V and J; all others were non-productive. CDR3 was defined according to IMGT convention as the region running from the second conserved V-encoded cysteine to the conserved J-encoded phenylalanine. Sequences without an unambiguous match to a single V gene segment were excluded from the earlier analysis of 450 to 750 of the donors. An earlier analysis of a few hundred of the donors called V segments functional above 56.7% productive rearrangements and segregating when the between-donor standard deviation exceeded 5%. To diagnose cytomegalovirus status from the catalog of TCR beta chain sequences, a statistical classification framework was built. V and J gene assignment, in a later analysis, came from comparing TCR nucleotide sequences with IMGT/GENE-DB human TR gene sequences. A later analysis assigned CDR3 sequences and most-parsimonious VDJ recombination scenarios with the TCRdist pipeline. In a later analysis, each TCR beta chain was defined by its CDR3 amino acid sequence together with its V-gene family, and reads without a unique V-gene family were excluded. In a later analysis, several hundred highly shared, low-generation-probability nucleotide sequences were removed to address suspected cross-contamination and a sequencing artifact. In a later analysis, a clonal expansion index was calculated for each public chain from normalized within-repertoire ranks of inferred template counts. Generation probabilities in a later analysis came from a VDJ recombination model fitted to out-of-frame rearrangements, and those results were checked against IGoR. A later analysis scored TCR-TCR, TCR-HLA and TCR-CMV co-occurrence with hypergeometric tests, applying a repertoire-size bias correction to TCR pairs. A later analysis estimated false discovery rates by permuting HLA or CMV assignments 20 times. In a later analysis, co-occurring TCRs were grouped using DBSCAN, and TCRdist sequence similarity was added for clustering within HLA-allele-positive subsets. Co-occurrence clustering excluded repertoires with fewer than 30,000 or more than 120,000 public chains, plus five with anomalous nucleotide sharing. TCRdb stores this immuneACCESS table with in-frame sequences only. Part of the clones is absent; in the studies checked, under half of the shortfall reflects unresolved V genes, and no reason is known for the rest. That table furnishes V, J and clone size, whereas the DNA furnished D and trimming. This sample lists about 140,000 clones; more than 75% were detected once. The ten largest account for 1.5% to 2% of the sample.

Sequencing input: PBMCs. This clonotype was sampled from a man aged 35-49 years in good health and CMV-seronegative.

At the DNA level, the sequence is TGTGCCAGCAGTATTAGCGGGACAGGGTGGGACGAGCAGTACTTC. Translated, this gives CASSISGTGWDEQYF. The receptor chain draws on TRBV6-1 and TRBJ2-7, and the D gene may be TRBD1, 9 bases matching. Inclusive of the bounding cysteine and phenylalanine, the CDR3 is 15 residues long. Of all the DNA, just the CDR3 is kept, 45 bases in frame from base 1. V and J lose 5 bases and 5 bases, and a span of 19 bases separates them. The germline V gene sets CDR1 to MNHNS and CDR2 to SASEGT.